A selection of T cell receptor beta chains follows, all from one sample in a study of blood T cells in healthy people across ages. One entry per CDR3 protein results from TCRdb running MiXCR on the 5' RACE reads. The data contain about a million distinct CDR3 sequences, 51% of them singletons. Sequenced sample: blood. These receptors all come from a woman aged 55-70 years in good health. The CDR3 runs from the conserved cysteine through the conserved F or W.

cdr3_length: 17; v_call: TRBV4-1; j_call: TRBJ2-7; cdr3_aa: CASSQAKGRLTNYEQYF
cdr3_length: 14; v_call: TRBV4-2; j_call: TRBJ1-5; cdr3_aa: CASSQERRDQPQHF
cdr3_length: 14; v_call: TRBV6-1; j_call: TRBJ2-1; cdr3_aa: CASSGYQGRDEQFF
cdr3_length: 16; v_call: TRBV7-8; j_call: TRBJ2-1; cdr3_aa: CASSSPRDRAHNEQFF
cdr3_length: 13; v_call: TRBV24-1; j_call: TRBJ2-3; cdr3_aa: CATNPGTTDTQYF
cdr3_length: 15; v_call: TRBV27; j_call: TRBJ2-1; cdr3_aa: CASKGTSSSYNEQFF
cdr3_length: 15; v_call: TRBV6-2/TRBV6-3; j_call: TRBJ2-3; cdr3_aa: CATSSSGRNTDTQYF
cdr3_length: 15; v_call: TRBV21-1; j_call: TRBJ2-3; cdr3_aa: CASSKGLARTDTQYF
cdr3_length: 18; v_call: TRBV6-1; j_call: TRBJ2-6; cdr3_aa: CASRRLAGETSGANVLTF
cdr3_length: 16; v_call: TRBV6-1; j_call: TRBJ2-3; cdr3_aa: CASSDGRYRGTDTQYF
cdr3_length: 16; v_call: TRBV28; j_call: TRBJ2-3; cdr3_aa: CASSPSLAGVKDTQYF
cdr3_length: 13; v_call: TRBV5-1; j_call: TRBJ2-1; cdr3_aa: CASSFRASDEQFF
cdr3_length: 13; v_call: TRBV20-1; j_call: TRBJ2-1; cdr3_aa: CSAVTSLYNEQFF
cdr3_length: 16; v_call: TRBV27; j_call: TRBJ2-1; cdr3_aa: CASSPIPPRSYNEQFF
cdr3_length: 16; v_call: TRBV7-2; j_call: TRBJ2-3; cdr3_aa: CASSKWGPMSTDTQYF